This T cell receptor (beta chain) was observed in a study of Graves' ophthalmopathy and Graves' hyperthyroidism. Study observations and caveats: Clonotypes were expanded in thyroid at above 0.001 frequency, and most also appeared in blood.

As concerns this clonotype: Its antigen is not known. The CDR3 end shows no conserved phenylalanine or tryptophan, and so a read error is likely.

Ophthalmopathy was moderately-to-severely active, CAS at least 3, NOSPECS at least 4, lasting under 3 months. The authors amplified TCR beta CDR3 regions from RNA transcripts. The library came from an HTBI-primed first-round RT-PCR and a second-round multiplex PCR. TCRdb fed the multiplex PCR reads into MiXCR, producing one record per CDR3 protein. Among 200,000 to 250,000 distinct CDR3 sequences listed, around 50% were seen once. The V segment lost 6 bases and the J segment 0 bases; nucleotides outside the gene matches: 3. This CDR3 contains 14 residues. Germline loops: CDR1 LNHNV, CDR2 YYDKDF (reference sequence).

This TCR was recovered from an adult man with Graves' ophthalmopathy. Sequencing used peripheral blood. The chain uses TRBV15 and TRBJ1-1, with 8 bases matching TRBD1. CDR3: CATRDRGMNTEAFL. The CDR3 region has the DNA TGTGCCACCAGAGACAGGGGAATGAACACTGAAGCTTTCCTT.